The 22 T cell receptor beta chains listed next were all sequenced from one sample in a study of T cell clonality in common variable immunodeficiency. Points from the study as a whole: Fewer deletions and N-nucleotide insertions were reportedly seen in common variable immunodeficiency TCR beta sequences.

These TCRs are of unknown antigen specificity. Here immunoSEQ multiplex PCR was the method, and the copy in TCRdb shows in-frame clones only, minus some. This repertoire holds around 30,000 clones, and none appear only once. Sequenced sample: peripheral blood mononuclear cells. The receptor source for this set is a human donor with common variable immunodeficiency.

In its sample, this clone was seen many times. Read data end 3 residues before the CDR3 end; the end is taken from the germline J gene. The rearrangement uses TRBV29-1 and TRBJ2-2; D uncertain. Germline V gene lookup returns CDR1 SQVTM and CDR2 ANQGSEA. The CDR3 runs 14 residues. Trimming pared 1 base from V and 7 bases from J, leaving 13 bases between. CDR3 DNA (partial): TGCAGCGTTGAAGGGCTTGAGAAAGGCGGGGAG. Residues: CSVEGLEKGGE. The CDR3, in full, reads CSVEGLEKGGELFF.

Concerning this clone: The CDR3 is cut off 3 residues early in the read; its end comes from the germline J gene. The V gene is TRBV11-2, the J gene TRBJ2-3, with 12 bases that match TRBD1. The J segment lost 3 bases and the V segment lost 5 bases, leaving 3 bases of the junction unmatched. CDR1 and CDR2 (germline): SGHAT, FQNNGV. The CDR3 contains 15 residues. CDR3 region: CASSLGQGATDTQYF. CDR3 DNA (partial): TGTGCCAGCAGCCTGGGACAGGGGGCAACAGATACG. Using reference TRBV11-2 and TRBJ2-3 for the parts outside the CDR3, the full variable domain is EAGVAQSPRYKIIEKRQSVAFWCNPISGHATLYWYQQILGQGPKLLIQFQNNGVVDDSQLPKDRFSAERLKGVDSTLKIQPAKLEDSAVYLCASSLGQGATDTQYFGPGTRLTVL.

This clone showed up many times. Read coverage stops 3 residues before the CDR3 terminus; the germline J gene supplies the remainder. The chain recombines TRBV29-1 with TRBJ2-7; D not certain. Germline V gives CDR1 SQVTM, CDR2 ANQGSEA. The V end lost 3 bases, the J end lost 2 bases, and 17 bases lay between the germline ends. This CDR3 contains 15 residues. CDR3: CSVEILESSTYEQYF. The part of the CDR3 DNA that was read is TGCAGCGTTGAGATCCTAGAATCGTCCACCTACGAG.

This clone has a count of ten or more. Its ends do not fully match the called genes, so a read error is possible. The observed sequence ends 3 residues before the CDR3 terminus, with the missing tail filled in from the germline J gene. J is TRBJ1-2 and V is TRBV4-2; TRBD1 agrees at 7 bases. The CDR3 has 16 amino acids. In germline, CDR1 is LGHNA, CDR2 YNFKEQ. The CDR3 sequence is CASSRGAGTDYYGYTF. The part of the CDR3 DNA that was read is TGCGCCAGCAGCCGGGGCGCCGGGACAGATTACTATGGC.

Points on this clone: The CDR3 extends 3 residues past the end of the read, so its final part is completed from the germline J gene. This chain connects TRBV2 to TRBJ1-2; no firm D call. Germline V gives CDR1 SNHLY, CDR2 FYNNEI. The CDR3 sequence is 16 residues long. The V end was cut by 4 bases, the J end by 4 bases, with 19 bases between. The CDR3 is CASSALEPVFGYGYTF. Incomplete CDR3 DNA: TGTGCCAGCAGTGCTCTAGAGCCCGTTTTCGGCTATGGC.

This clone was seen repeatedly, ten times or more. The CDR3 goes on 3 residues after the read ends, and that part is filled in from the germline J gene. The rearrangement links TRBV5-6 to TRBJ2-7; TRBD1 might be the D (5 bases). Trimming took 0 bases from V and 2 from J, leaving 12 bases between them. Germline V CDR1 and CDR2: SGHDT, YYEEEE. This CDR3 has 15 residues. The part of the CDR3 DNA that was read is TGTGCCAGCAGCTTGGAGAACCAGGGCACCTACGAG. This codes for CASSLENQGTYE. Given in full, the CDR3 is CASSLENQGTYEQYF.

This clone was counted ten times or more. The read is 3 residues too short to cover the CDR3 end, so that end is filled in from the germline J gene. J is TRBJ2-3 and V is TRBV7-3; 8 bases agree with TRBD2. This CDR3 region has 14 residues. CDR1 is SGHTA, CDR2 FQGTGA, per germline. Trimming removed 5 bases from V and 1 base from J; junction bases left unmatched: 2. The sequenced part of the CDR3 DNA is TGTGCCAGCAGCCCAGCGGGAGGCACAGATACG. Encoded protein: CASSPAGGTDT. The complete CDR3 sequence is CASSPAGGTDTQYF.

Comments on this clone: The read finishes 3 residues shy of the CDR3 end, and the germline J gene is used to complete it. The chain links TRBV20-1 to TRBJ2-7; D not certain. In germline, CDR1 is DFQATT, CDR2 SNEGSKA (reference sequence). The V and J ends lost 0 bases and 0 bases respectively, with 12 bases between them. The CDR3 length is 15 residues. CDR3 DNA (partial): TGCAGTGCTAGAGATTCGCGAGCAAACTCCTACGAG. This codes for CSARDSRANSYE. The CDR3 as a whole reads CSARDSRANSYEQYF.

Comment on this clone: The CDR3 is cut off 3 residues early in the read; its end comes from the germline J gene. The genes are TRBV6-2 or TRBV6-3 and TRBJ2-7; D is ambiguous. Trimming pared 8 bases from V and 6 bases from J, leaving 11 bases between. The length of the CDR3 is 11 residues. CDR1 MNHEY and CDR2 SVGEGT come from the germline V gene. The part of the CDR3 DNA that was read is TGTGCCAGCTCACAATCCGCCGAG. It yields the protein CASSQSAE. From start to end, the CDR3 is CASSQSAEQYF.

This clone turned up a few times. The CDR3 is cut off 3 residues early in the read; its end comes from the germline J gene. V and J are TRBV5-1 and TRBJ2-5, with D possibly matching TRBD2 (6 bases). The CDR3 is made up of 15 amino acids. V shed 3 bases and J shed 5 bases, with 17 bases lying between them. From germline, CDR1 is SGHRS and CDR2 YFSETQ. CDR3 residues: CASSYAGLRGETQYF. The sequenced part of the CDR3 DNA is TGCGCCAGCAGCTACGCGGGACTCCGGGGGGAGACC.

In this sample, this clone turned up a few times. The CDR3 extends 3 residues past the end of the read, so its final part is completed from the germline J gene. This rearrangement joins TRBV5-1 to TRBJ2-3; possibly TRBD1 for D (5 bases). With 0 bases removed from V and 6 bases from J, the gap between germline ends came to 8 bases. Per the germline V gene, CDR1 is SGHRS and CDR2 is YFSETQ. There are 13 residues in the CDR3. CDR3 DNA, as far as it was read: TGCGCCAGCAGCTTGGATCCAGGGGATACG. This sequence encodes CASSLDPGDT. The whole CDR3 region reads CASSLDPGDTQYF.

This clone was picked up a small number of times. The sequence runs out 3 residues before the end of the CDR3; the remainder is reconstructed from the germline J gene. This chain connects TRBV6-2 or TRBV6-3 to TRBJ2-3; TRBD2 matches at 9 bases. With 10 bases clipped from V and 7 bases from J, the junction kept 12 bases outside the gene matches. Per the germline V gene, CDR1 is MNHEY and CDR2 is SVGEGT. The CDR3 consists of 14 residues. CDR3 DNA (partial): TGTGCCACCTCCCTAGGGCTAGCGGGATATACG. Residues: CATSLGLAGYT. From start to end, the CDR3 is CATSLGLAGYTQYF.

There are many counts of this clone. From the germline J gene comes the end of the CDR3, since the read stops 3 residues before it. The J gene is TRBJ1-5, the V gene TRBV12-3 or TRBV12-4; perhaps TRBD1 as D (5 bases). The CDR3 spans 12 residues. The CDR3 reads CASSLAGRPQHF. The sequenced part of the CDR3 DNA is TGTGCCAGCAGTTTGGCGGGGCGCCCC.

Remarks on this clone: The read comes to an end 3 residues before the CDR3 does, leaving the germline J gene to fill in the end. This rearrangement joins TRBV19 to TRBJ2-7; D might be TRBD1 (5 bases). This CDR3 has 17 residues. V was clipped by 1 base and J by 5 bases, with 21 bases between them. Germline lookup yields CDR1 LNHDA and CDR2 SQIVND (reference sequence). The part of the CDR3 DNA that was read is TGTGCCAGTAGTATAGCCTGGCCCGTCCCAGGGTTCCACGAG. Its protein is CASSIAWPVPGFHE. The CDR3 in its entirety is CASSIAWPVPGFHEQYF.

The CDR3 DNA, read in part, is TGTGCCAGCAGCTTAACAGGGGGAATCACTGAA. Translation: CASSLTGGITE. The CDR3, in full, reads CASSLTGGITEAFF. The chain recombines TRBV7-9 with TRBJ1-1, with 8 bases lining up with TRBD1. The read ends 3 residues early relative to the CDR3; the germline J gene fills the gap. CDR1 and CDR2 (germline): SEHNR, FQNEAQ (reference sequence). The length of the CDR3 is 14 residues. Trimming removed 2 bases from V and 4 bases from J; junction bases left unmatched: 3. Based on the CDR3 plus reference TRBV7-9 and TRBJ1-1, the full variable domain is DTGVSQNPRHKITKRGQNVTFRCDPISEHNRLYWYRQTLGQGPEFLTYFQNEAQLEKSRLLSDRFSAERPKGSFSTLEIQRTEQGDSAMYLCASSLTGGITEAFFGQGTRLTVV.

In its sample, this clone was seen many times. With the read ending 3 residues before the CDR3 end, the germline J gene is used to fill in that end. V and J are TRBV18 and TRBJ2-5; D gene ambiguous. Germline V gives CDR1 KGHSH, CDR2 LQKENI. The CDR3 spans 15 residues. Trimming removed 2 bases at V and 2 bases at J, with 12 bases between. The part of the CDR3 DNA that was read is TGTGCCAGCTCACCAACCGAAGGGTTACAAGAGACC. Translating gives CASSPTEGLQET. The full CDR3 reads CASSPTEGLQETQYF. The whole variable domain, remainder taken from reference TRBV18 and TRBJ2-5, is NAGVMQNPRHLVRRRGQEARLRCSPMKGHSHVYWYRQLPEEGLKFMVYLQKENIIDESGMPKERFSAEFPKEGPSILRIQQVVRGDSAAYFCASSPTEGLQETQYFGPGTRLLVL.

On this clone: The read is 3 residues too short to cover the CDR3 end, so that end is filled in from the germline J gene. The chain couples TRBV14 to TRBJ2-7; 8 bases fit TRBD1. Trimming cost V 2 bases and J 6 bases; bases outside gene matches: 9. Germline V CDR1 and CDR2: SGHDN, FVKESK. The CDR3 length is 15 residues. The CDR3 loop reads CASSQPQGAQAEQYF. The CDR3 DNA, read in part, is TGTGCCAGCAGCCAACCGCAGGGGGCTCAGGCCGAG.

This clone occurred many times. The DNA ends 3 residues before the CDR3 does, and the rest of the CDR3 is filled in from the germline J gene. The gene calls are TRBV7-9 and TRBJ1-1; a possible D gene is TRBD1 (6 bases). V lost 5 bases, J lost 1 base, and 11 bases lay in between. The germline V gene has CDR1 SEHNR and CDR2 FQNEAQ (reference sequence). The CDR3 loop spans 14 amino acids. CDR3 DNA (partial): TGTGCCAGCAGCCAAACAGGGCAGAACACTGAA. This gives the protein CASSQTGQNTE. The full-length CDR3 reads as CASSQTGQNTEAFF.

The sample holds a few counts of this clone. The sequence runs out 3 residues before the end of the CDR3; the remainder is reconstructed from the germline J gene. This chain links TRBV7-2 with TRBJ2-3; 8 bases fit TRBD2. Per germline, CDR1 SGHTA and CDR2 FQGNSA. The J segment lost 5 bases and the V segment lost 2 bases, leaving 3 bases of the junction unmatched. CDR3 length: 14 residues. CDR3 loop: CASSLSGSLDTQYF. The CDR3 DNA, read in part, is TGTGCCAGCAGCTTAAGCGGGAGCCTAGATACG. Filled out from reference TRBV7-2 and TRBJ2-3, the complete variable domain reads GAGVSQSPSNKVTEKGKDVELRCDPISGHTALYWYRQSLGQGLEFLIYFQGNSAPDKSGLPSDRFSAERTGGSVSTLTIQRTQQEDSAVYLCASSLSGSLDTQYFGPGTRLTVL.

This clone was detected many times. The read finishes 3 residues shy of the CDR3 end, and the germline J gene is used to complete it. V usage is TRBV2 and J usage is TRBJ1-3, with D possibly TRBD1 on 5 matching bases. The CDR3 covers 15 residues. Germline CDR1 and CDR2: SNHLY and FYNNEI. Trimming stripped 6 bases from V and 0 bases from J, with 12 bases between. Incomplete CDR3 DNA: TGTGCCAGCAGCGCCGACAGTCACTCTGGAAACACC. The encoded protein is CASSADSHSGNT. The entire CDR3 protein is CASSADSHSGNTIYF.

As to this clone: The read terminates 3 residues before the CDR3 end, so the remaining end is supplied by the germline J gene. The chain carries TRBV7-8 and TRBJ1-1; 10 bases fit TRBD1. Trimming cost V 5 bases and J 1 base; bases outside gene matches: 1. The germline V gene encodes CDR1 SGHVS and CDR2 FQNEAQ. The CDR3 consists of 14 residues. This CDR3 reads CASSRQGANTEAFF. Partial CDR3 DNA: TGTGCCAGCAGCCGACAGGGGGCGAACACTGAA.

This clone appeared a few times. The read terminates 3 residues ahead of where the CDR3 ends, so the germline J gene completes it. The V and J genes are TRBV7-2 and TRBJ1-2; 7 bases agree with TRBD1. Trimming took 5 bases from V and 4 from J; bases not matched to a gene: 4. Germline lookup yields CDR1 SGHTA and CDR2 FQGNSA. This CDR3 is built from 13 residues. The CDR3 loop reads CASSSPGGYGYTF. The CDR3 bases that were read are TGTGCCAGCAGCAGCCCAGGGGGCTATGGC.